Given below is one T cell receptor (beta chain) in context. RNA transcripts were the template, and TCR beta CDR3 regions were amplified from them. HTBI primers served in a first-round RT-PCR, which a second-round multiplex PCR followed. Via MiXCR, TCRdb re-called the multiplex PCR reads, giving one row per CDR3 protein. The sample contains about 210,000 distinct CDR3 sequences, 25% to 30% of which appear only once. This sample is part of a study of Graves' ophthalmopathy and Graves' hyperthyroidism. V lost 4 bases and J lost 3; bases outside the gene matches: 13. This CDR3 spans 18 amino acids. The V gene is TRBV12-3 or TRBV12-4, the J gene TRBJ2-7, with TRBD2 identical over 12 bases. The sample taken for sequencing was peripheral blood. This receptor was identified in a man aged 50-60 years with Graves' ophthalmopathy. The CDR3 loop reads CASSSLTSGRNEGYEQYF. The CDR3 DNA reads TGTGCCAGCAGTTCTCTGACTAGCGGGAGAAACGAGGGCTACGAGCAGTACTTC.